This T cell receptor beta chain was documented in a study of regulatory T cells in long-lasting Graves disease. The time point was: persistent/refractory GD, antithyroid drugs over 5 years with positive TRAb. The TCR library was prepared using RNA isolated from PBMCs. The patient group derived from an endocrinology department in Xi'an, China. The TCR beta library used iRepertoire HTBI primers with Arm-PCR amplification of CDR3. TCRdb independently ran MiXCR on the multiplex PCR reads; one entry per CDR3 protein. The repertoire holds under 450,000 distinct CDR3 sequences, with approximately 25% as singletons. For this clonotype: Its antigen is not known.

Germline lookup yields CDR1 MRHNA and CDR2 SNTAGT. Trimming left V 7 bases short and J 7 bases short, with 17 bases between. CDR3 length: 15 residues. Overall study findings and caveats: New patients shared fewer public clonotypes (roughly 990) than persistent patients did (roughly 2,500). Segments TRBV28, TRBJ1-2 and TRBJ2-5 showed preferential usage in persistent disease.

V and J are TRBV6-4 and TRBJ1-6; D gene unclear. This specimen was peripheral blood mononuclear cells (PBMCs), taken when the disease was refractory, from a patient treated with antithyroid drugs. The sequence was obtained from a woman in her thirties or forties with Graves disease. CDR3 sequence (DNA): TGTGCCAGCACTATAGCCGCCGAGGGCAATTCACCCCTCCACTTT. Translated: CASTIAAEGNSPLHF.